These 19 T cell receptor beta chains share one sample of origin, sequenced in a study of T cells after yellow fever vaccination. TCRdb re-called the 5' RACE reads with MiXCR, one entry per CDR3 protein. The table has 300,000 to 400,000 distinct CDR3 sequences, over 8% seen once. Sequenced material: PBMCs, taken on the day of the first yellow fever vaccination. These receptors originate from a young man who received the YFV17D yellow fever vaccine.

This clonotype is categorized as medium-sized (0.01 to 0.1%). This sequence joins TRBV7-6 and TRBJ2-1; no definite D call. The CDR3 spans 11 residues. The germline gives CDR1 SGHVS, CDR2 FNYEAQ. The V end was cut by 5 bases, the J end by 8 bases, with 7 bases between. CDR3 in DNA: TGTGCCAGCAGCCCTGGGTATGAGCAGTTCTTC. It translates to CASSPGYEQFF.

This clonotype was found a few times. The CDR3 sequence is CSVSTSGGLGNTQYF. The CDR3 coding sequence is TGCAGCGTTAGCACTAGCGGGGGGTTAGGTAATACGCAGTATTTT. The chain employs TRBV29-1 and TRBJ2-3; 12 bases align to TRBD2. Germline V gene data show CDR1 as SQVTM and CDR2 as ANQGSEA. The CDR3 extends over 15 amino acids. V lost 5 bases to trimming and J lost 7 bases; unmatched junction nucleotides: 10.

This clonotype appeared a few times. The chain is built from TRBV19 and TRBJ2-5; 10 nucleotides match TRBD2. The CDR3 runs to 16 residues. V lost 3 bases, J lost 5 bases, and 9 bases stayed unmatched. Germline CDR1 LNHDA, CDR2 SQIVND (reference sequence). CDR3 in amino acids: CASSILSLAGVETQYF. DNA for the CDR3: TGTGCCAGTAGTATCCTATCCCTAGCGGGGGTGGAGACCCAGTACTTC.

The rearrangement links TRBV27 to TRBJ2-1; the D is unclear. The V gene's germline CDR1 is MNHEY and CDR2 SMNVEV (reference sequence). V was shortened by 3 bases and J by 4 bases, with 13 bases between the two germline ends. This CDR3 has 15 residues. The CDR3 DNA sequence: TGTGCCAGCAGTTTTAACAGAATGACTTACAATGAGCAGTTCTTC. Residues: CASSFNRMTYNEQFF.

This chain joins TRBV18 and TRBJ2-3, with D perhaps TRBD1 or TRBD2 (6 bases each). Trimming cost V 3 bases and J 6 bases, with 16 bases left between them. The germline CDR1 and CDR2 sequences are KGHSH and LQKENI. This CDR3 has 15 amino acids. The CDR3 here is CASSPWAGEVDTQYF. CDR3 bases: TGTGCCAGCTCACCTTGGGCAGGGGAGGTGGATACGCAGTATTTT.

The chain has TRBV20-1 and TRBJ2-2; 7 bases map to TRBD2. Germline V gene lookup returns CDR1 DFQATT and CDR2 SNEGSKA (reference sequence). J was trimmed by 5 bases and V by 4 bases; bases with no gene match: 7. The CDR3 length is 14 residues. CDR3 amino acids: CSATSGTTTGELFF. The CDR3 region has the DNA TGCAGTGCTACCTCCGGGACTACTACCGGGGAGCTGTTTTTT.

Concerning this clonotype itself: The limits of the CDR3 on the DNA are not certain, so only TCRdb's listed CDR3 is given. The V gene is TRBV7-9, the J gene TRBJ2-7; the listed D gene, TRBD1, was not tested against the DNA. The CDR3 adds up to 12 amino acids, both ends counted. The germline CDR1 and CDR2 sequences are SEHNR and FQNEAQ (reference sequence). The CDR3 sequence: CASSLVGQGSYF.

This clonotype turned up a few times. The chain has TRBV5-1 and TRBJ1-2, with 10 bases that match TRBD1. The CDR3 covers 15 residues. J gave up 2 bases and V 4 bases, and 5 bases lay outside the gene matches. The V gene's germline CDR1 is SGHRS and CDR2 YFSETQ. The CDR3 coding sequence is TGCGCCAGCAGCGGAGGGACAGGGGACAACTATGGCTACACCTTC. Translated: CASSGGTGDNYGYTF.

This clonotype was recorded many times. V and J are TRBV5-1 and TRBJ2-5, with D tentatively TRBD1 or TRBD2 (5 bases each). The CDR3 contains 14 residues. V was clipped by 4 bases and J by 1 base, with 11 bases between them. The V gene's germline CDR1 is SGHRS and CDR2 YFSETQ. The CDR3 is CASSPGSTQETQYF. CDR3 in DNA: TGCGCCAGCAGCCCAGGGAGTACCCAAGAGACCCAGTACTTC.

V and J are TRBV29-1 and TRBJ2-1; D gene uncertain. The CDR3 length is 14 residues. CDR1 is SQVTM and CDR2 is ANQGSEA in the germline V gene. Trimming cost V 7 bases and J 6 bases, with 19 bases left between them. The CDR3 loop reads CSAGWQVSSNEQFF. The CDR3 nucleotides are TGCAGCGCTGGGTGGCAGGTCAGCAGCAATGAGCAGTTCTTC.

In its sample, this clonotype was seen a few times. The V and J genes are TRBV7-9 and TRBJ1-3; D possibly corresponds to TRBD1 (6 bases). The CDR3 has 15 residues. The germline V gene has CDR1 SEHNR and CDR2 FQNEAQ (reference sequence). The ends were cut back, 5 bases at V and 7 bases at J, with 18 bases in the middle. CDR3: CASSDRDRGGNTIYF. CDR3 DNA sequence: TGTGCCAGCAGCGACCGAGACAGAGGGGGGAACACCATATATTTT.

This chain uses TRBV7-2 with TRBJ2-1; 12 nucleotides match TRBD2. Trimming took 5 bases from V and 7 from J; bases not matched to a gene: 6. The CDR3 is 15 amino acids. Per germline, CDR1 SGHTA and CDR2 FQGNSA. CDR3 nucleotides: TGTGCCAGCAGCCCCGGACTAGCGGGGAGAAATGAGCAGTTCTTC. This gives the protein CASSPGLAGRNEQFF.

The chain joins TRBV20-1 to TRBJ2-4, with 7 bases fitting TRBD2. V trimming: 3 bases; J trimming: 5 bases; junction bases outside the gene matches: 7. Germline V gives CDR1 DFQATT, CDR2 SNEGSKA (reference sequence). The CDR3 contains 14 residues. The CDR3 region is CSASLPGRENIQYF. CDR3 DNA: TGCAGTGCTAGTCTACCAGGGAGGGAAAACATTCAGTACTTC.

In this sample, this clonotype turned up a few times. The chain couples TRBV6-1 to TRBJ1-1; TRBD1 might be the D (5 bases). CDR3 length: 14 residues. CDR1 is MNHNS and CDR2 is SASEGT in the germline V gene. V dropped 5 bases and J dropped 5 bases, with 15 bases sitting between them. The CDR3 coding sequence is TGTGCCAGCAGTAGGTGGGGGTCGGAGACTGAAGCTTTCTTT. It codes for CASSRWGSETEAFF.

This clonotype was recorded many times. The chain recombines TRBV12-3 or TRBV12-4 with TRBJ1-2; the match to TRBD1 covers 7 bases. J lost 4 bases, V lost 6 bases, and 14 bases had no gene match. This CDR3 is 16 amino acids long. The CDR3 here is CASRPGAGGASYGYTF. CDR3 in DNA: TGTGCCAGCAGGCCCGGCGCAGGGGGTGCTAGCTATGGCTACACCTTC.

This clonotype was seen more than once but under ten times. This sequence joins TRBV7-6 and TRBJ2-7; D gene ambiguous. CDR1 and CDR2 from the germline V gene are SGHVS and FNYEAQ. The CDR3 covers 15 residues. V dropped 2 bases and J dropped 3 bases, with 14 bases sitting between them. The CDR3 DNA is TGTGCCAGCAGCTTACGACGGGTTGATTTCTACGAGCAGTACTTC. It is translated as CASSLRRVDFYEQYF.

This clonotype was detected only a few times. The junction differs from germline at one of its ends, possibly a read error. The genes are TRBV14 and TRBJ2-5, with a tentative D call TRBD1 (6 bases). CDR3 length: 12 amino acids. CDR1 is SGHDN, CDR2 FVKESK, per germline. CDR3 nucleotide sequence: TGTGCCAGCAGCCAAGATCAGGGGACCCGGTACTTC. Amino acids: CASSQDQGTRYF.

The sample holds many counts of this clonotype. This chain joins TRBV6-2 or TRBV6-3 and TRBJ2-7; TRBD1 aligns across 7 bases. This CDR3 region has 16 residues. J gave up 3 bases and V 0 bases, and 8 bases lay outside the gene matches. Germline CDR1 and CDR2: MNHEY and SVGEGT. CDR3 in DNA: TGTGCCAGCAGTTACTCAAGCCGACAGGGTCGCTACGAGCAGTACTTC. Translating gives CASSYSSRQGRYEQYF.

The chain links TRBV7-9 to TRBJ1-2; D perhaps matches TRBD1 (6 bases). CDR1 and CDR2 (germline): SEHNR, FQNEAQ (reference sequence). Deletions cut 6 bases from V and 0 bases from J, with 17 bases between. This CDR3 spans 16 amino acids. CDR3 in DNA: TGTGCCAGCAGAAGTACCACAGGGCGGGCTAACTATGGCTACACCTTC. It encodes CASRSTTGRANYGYTF.